One sample yielded the 23 T cell receptor beta chains listed below, sequenced in a study of T-cell memory formation after mild COVID-19. Each CDR3 protein gets one entry after TCRdb re-called the 5' RACE reads with MiXCR. This table has 410,000 or so distinct CDR3 sequences, more than 20% appearing once. Sequencing input: PBMCs or a T cell subset sorted from them (not recorded which). The source is an adult woman who had mild COVID-19 (a few samples of this study predate the infection). Cell type and time point are not known.

The chain joins TRBV12-3 or TRBV12-4 to TRBJ2-5, with 12 nucleotides matching TRBD2. V was pared by 3 bases and J by 1 base, with 6 bases of the junction left unmatched. CDR3 length: 17 residues. This CDR3 is CASSFPSGGAFQETQYF. CDR3 in DNA: TGTGCCAGCAGTTTCCCTAGCGGGGGGGCCTTCCAAGAGACCCAGTACTTC.

This clonotype was found a few times. The V call is TRBV5-1, the J call TRBJ1-1; D might be TRBD1 (5 bases). Germline CDR1 and CDR2: SGHRS and YFSETQ. Deletions cut 5 bases from V and 0 bases from J, with 8 bases between. The CDR3 contains 13 residues. CDR3 sequence reads: CASSRGMNTEAFF. In DNA, the CDR3 is TGCGCCAGCAGTCGGGGGATGAACACTGAAGCTTTCTTT.

There are many counts of this clonotype. The rearrangement links TRBV5-6 to TRBJ2-3; D is unresolved. V gave up 5 bases and J gave up 3 bases, with 10 bases separating them. The CDR3 length is 13 residues. Germline V gives CDR1 SGHDT, CDR2 YYEEEE. The CDR3 bases are TGTGCCAGCAGGCCGGTTCAGACAGATACGCAGTATTTT. Translated, it gives CASRPVQTDTQYF.

The chain links TRBV11-1 to TRBJ1-1; no clear D gene. Germline CDR1 SGHAT, CDR2 FQDESV (reference sequence). The CDR3 extends over 17 amino acids. Trimming cost V 1 base and J 0 bases, with 15 bases left between them. CDR3 bases: TGTGCCAGCAGCTTAGTGGGCGGCAGAGCATTGAACACTGAAGCTTTCTTT. Residues: CASSLVGGRALNTEAFF.

This clonotype was observed a handful of times. The rearrangement joins TRBV2 to TRBJ2-5; 11 nucleotides line up with TRBD2. The germline gives CDR1 SNHLY, CDR2 FYNNEI. The CDR3 has 15 residues. The V gene end was trimmed by 6 bases and the J gene end by 9 bases; junction bases not matched to a gene: 12. This chain's CDR3 is CASSPGLADLGAQYF. The CDR3 region has the DNA TGTGCCAGCAGCCCGGGACTAGCGGACCTTGGGGCCCAGTACTTC.

The V call is TRBV7-9, the J call TRBJ2-7, with D perhaps TRBD1 or TRBD2 (5 bases each). V was trimmed by 1 base and J by 1 base, leaving 11 bases between them. The CDR3 totals 15 residues. Germline CDR1 is SEHNR and CDR2 is FQNEAQ (reference sequence). CDR3 in DNA: TGTGCCAGCAGCTTAGGGGGGAGCAAGTCCTACGAGCAGTACTTC. Residues: CASSLGGSKSYEQYF.

This clonotype was seen more than once but under ten times. The rearrangement uses TRBV5-1 and TRBJ1-2; possibly TRBD1 for D (6 bases). Germline V lookup: CDR1 SGHRS, CDR2 YFSETQ. The CDR3 covers 16 residues. Trimming removed 4 bases from V and 2 bases from J, with 18 bases in between. CDR3 nucleotides: TGCGCCAGCAGCCCCCGTGCCAAAACAGGGAACTATGGCTACACCTTC. Translating it yields CASSPRAKTGNYGYTF.

V gene TRBV4-1 combines with J gene TRBJ2-7, with D perhaps assigned TRBD1 or TRBD2 (5 bases each). V lost 3 bases to trimming and J lost 3 bases, with 9 bases between them. Germline CDR1 MGHRA, CDR2 YSYEKL. CDR3 length equals 13 residues. The CDR3 sequence: CASSHDGGYEQYF. The CDR3 nucleotides are TGCGCCAGCAGCCATGATGGGGGCTACGAGCAGTACTTC.

The rearrangement uses TRBV5-1 and TRBJ2-5; 7 bases fit TRBD2. Germline V gives CDR1 SGHRS, CDR2 YFSETQ. The CDR3 is 14 amino acids. V lost 4 bases to trimming and J lost 4 bases; unmatched junction nucleotides: 7. The CDR3 reads CASSPGTMLETQYF. The CDR3 nucleotides read TGCGCCAGCAGCCCCGGGACTATGCTAGAGACCCAGTACTTC.

The table lists this clonotype with a few counts. This chain connects TRBV7-2 to TRBJ2-7, with D possibly TRBD1 on 6 matching bases. The CDR3 runs 13 residues. Germline CDR1 SGHTA, CDR2 FQGNSA. Trimming left V 5 bases short and J 6 bases short, with 14 bases between. The CDR3 DNA reads TGTGCCAGCAGCGTCACAACAGGGCTCGAGCAGTACTTC. Encoded protein: CASSVTTGLEQYF.

The rearrangement links TRBV18 to TRBJ2-5; perhaps TRBD2 as D (6 bases). This CDR3 comprises 14 residues. The V and J ends lost 5 bases and 9 bases respectively, with 19 bases between them. Germline V gene data show CDR1 as KGHSH and CDR2 as LQKENI. The CDR3 reads CASSSSGTVASQYF. Written as DNA, the CDR3 is TGTGCCAGCTCATCCTCCGGGACTGTGGCGTCCCAGTACTTC.

Many counts were recorded for this clonotype. This sequence joins TRBV4-3 and TRBJ2-7; 9 bases match TRBD1. With V trimmed by 4 bases and J by 6 bases, 4 bases remained unmatched. Germline values: CDR1 LGHNA, CDR2 YSLEER. The CDR3 has 13 amino acids. The CDR3 loop is CASSRDRVAEQYF. The DNA of the CDR3 is TGCGCCAGCAGCCGGGACAGGGTGGCCGAGCAGTACTTC.

This clonotype has only a few counts. This chain joins TRBV5-1 and TRBJ2-7, with 11 bases identical to TRBD1. The CDR3 has 13 residues. Trimming cost V 4 bases and J 6 bases; bases outside gene matches: 3. Germline-derived CDR1 and CDR2 are SGHRS and YFSETQ. CDR3 sequence reads: CASSTGQGAEQYF. In DNA, the CDR3 is TGCGCCAGCAGCACCGGACAGGGGGCCGAGCAGTACTTC. The variable domain in full, with the rest retrieved from reference TRBV5-1 and TRBJ2-7, is KAGVTQTPRYLIKTRGQQVTLSCSPISGHRSVSWYQQTPGQGLQFLFEYFSETQRNKGNFPGRFSGRQFSNSRSEMNVSTLELGDSALYLCASSTGQGAEQYFGPGTRLTVT.

Here the CDR3 reads CASPDTGQYSTDTQYF. The DNA of the CDR3 is TGTGCCAGCCCGGATACCGGACAGTATAGCACAGATACGCAGTATTTT. The chain employs TRBV25-1 and TRBJ2-3; D may be TRBD1 (6 bases). V gave up 8 bases and J gave up 0 bases, with 18 bases separating them. Germline CDR1 and CDR2: MGHDK and SYGVNS. CDR3 length equals 16 residues.

This clonotype was picked up a small number of times. CDR3 residues: CAWSVGTRNEQYF. The CDR3 coding sequence is TGTGCCTGGAGTGTCGGGACTAGGAACGAGCAGTACTTC. The chain recombines TRBV30 with TRBJ2-7; 8 bases match TRBD2. There are 13 residues in the CDR3. CDR1 is GTSNPN, CDR2 SVGIG, per germline (reference sequence). The ends lost 0 bases at V and 5 bases at J; junction bases unmatched: 3.

J is TRBJ2-5 and V is TRBV5-1, with D possibly being TRBD2 (5 bases). There are 11 residues in the CDR3. With 0 bases removed from V and 10 bases from J, the gap between germline ends came to 7 bases. Germline CDR1 and CDR2: SGHRS and YFSETQ. The CDR3 loop reads CASSLEGDQYF. Written as DNA, the CDR3 is TGCGCCAGCAGCTTGGAGGGAGACCAGTACTTC.

This clonotype has only one observation. This chain joins TRBV15 and TRBJ2-7; the match to TRBD1 covers 11 bases. The germline V gene encodes CDR1 LNHNV and CDR2 YYDKDF (reference sequence). The CDR3 contains 16 residues. The ends lost 0 bases at V and 3 bases at J; junction bases unmatched: 4. CDR3 bases: TGTGCCACCAGCAGAGATAGGACAGGGGGCCACTACGAGCAGTACTTC. It is translated as CATSRDRTGGHYEQYF.

This clonotype was observed a handful of times. The rearrangement links TRBV30 to TRBJ2-7; D possibly corresponds to TRBD1 (6 bases). Germline CDR1 is GTSNPN and CDR2 is SVGIG (reference sequence). The CDR3 is 15 amino acids. The V and J ends lost 2 bases and 6 bases respectively, with 20 bases between them. The CDR3 sequence: CAWSPLVTNRVEQYF. The CDR3 coding sequence is TGTGCCTGGAGTCCACTTGTTACAAACAGGGTCGAGCAGTACTTC.

The chain links TRBV20-1 to TRBJ1-1; D possibly corresponds to TRBD1 (6 bases). The CDR3 loop spans 14 amino acids. The germline CDR1 and CDR2 sequences are DFQATT and SNEGSKA (reference sequence). Trimming cost V 5 bases and J 0 bases, with 13 bases left between them. The CDR3 protein is CSAVQGSMNTEAFF. The CDR3 region has the DNA TGCAGTGCTGTACAGGGTAGCATGAACACTGAAGCTTTCTTT.

This clonotype has more than one count but fewer than ten. This chain links TRBV5-1 with TRBJ2-1; 7 bases are shared with TRBD2. The ends lost 5 bases at V and 4 bases at J; junction bases unmatched: 9. In germline, CDR1 is SGHRS, CDR2 YFSETQ. CDR3 size: 15 residues. In DNA form, the CDR3 reads TGCGCCAGCAGATATGACGCGGGGGTTTACAATGAGCAGTTCTTC. Protein sequence: CASRYDAGVYNEQFF.

About this clonotype itself: The junction and the germline gene differ at one end; a read error may be behind it. The rearrangement joins TRBV15 to TRBJ1-4, with D possibly being TRBD1 (5 bases). Germline CDR1 reads LNHNV; CDR2 reads YYDKDF (reference sequence). The CDR3 loop spans 15 amino acids. CDR3 residues: CTTSRPGPKGEKLFF. CDR3 DNA sequence: TGTACCACCAGCAGACCGGGACCCAAGGGGGAAAAACTGTTTTTT.

The chain carries TRBV20-1 and TRBJ2-1; D is uncertain. This CDR3 comprises 11 residues. The germline CDR1 and CDR2 sequences are DFQATT and SNEGSKA (reference sequence). The ends were cut back, 8 bases at V and 5 bases at J, with 10 bases in the middle. CDR3 region: CSPRADNEQFF. In DNA, the CDR3 is TGCAGTCCCCGGGCCGACAATGAGCAGTTCTTC.

This clonotype has only a few counts. The chain joins TRBV24-1 to TRBJ2-3, with 7 positions matching TRBD2. CDR3 size: 13 residues. Germline loops: CDR1 KGHDR, CDR2 SFDVKD. The junction had 0 bases not matched to a gene; V was cut back by 2 bases and J by 5 bases. The CDR3 loop is CATSDWGGDTQYF. The CDR3 DNA reads TGTGCCACCAGTGATTGGGGGGGAGATACGCAGTATTTT.